This TCR beta chain was sequenced for a study of cytomegalovirus exposure and HLA in healthy donors. Study-level findings and limits: Associated with cytomegalovirus, according to the listing, were 150 to 200 TCR beta chains.

V was clipped by 6 bases and J by 2 bases, with 10 bases between them. Germline CDR1 SNHLY, CDR2 FYNNEI. The CDR3 is 14 residues long. Worth noting for this clone: Its specificity is not known.

13 Jbeta primers and 60 Vbeta primers were used for the PCR. Measured with immunoSEQ multiplex PCR; TCRdb has only the in-frame clones, and not every one. The table lists fewer than 150,000 clones, about three quarters of them singletons, with about 6.8% in the top ten. The V call is TRBV2, the J call TRBJ2-2; possibly TRBD1 for D (5 bases). The sequence was collected from a man between 40 and 49 years old in good health and CMV-seropositive. What was sequenced was PBMCs. This CDR3 is CASSGHLNTGELFF. The CDR3 region has the DNA TGTGCCAGCAGCGGACATCTCAACACCGGGGAGCTGTTTTTT.